These T cell receptor beta chains were read from a single sample in a study of T cell repertoires in cytomegalovirus infection. TCRdb re-derived calls from the reads in MiXCR, one entry per CDR3 protein. Of 300,000 or so distinct CDR3 sequences in the sample, about 8.8% are singletons; the top ten hold around 2.5%. The sequenced material came from PBMCs. Receptors originate from a human donor in good health (CMV status not recorded). Some clones in this sample may be carry-over from other donors' samples. Both conserved end residues are part of each CDR3. The D gene is left open where the match is weak. Clone size is not always given. Where it is, it says once, few, many or a class for expanded clones.

J | D | V | size | CDR3 | DNA
TRBJ1-1 | . | TRBV6-6 | few | CASSRRETEAFF | TGTGCCAGCAGCCGACGGGAAACTGAAGCTTTCTTT
TRBJ2-3 | TRBD2 | TRBV6-4 | . | CASSDLAGGTDTQYF | TGTGCCAGCAGTGACCTAGCGGGGGGGACAGATACGCAGTATTTT
TRBJ1-5 | . | TRBV18 | many | CASLLARDQPQHF | TGTGCCAGCCTACTTGCCCGGGATCAGCCCCAGCATTTT
TRBJ1-2 | . | TRBV29-1 | few | CSVSGFNYGYTF | TGCAGCGTTAGTGGCTTTAACTATGGCTACACCTTC
TRBJ1-2 | TRBD1 | TRBV7-2 | many | CASSWDRNINYGYTF | TGTGCCAGCAGCTGGGACAGGAACATCAACTATGGCTACACCTTC
TRBJ2-2 | . | TRBV5-1 | many | CASSLVAATRGNTGELFF | TGCGCCAGCAGCTTGGTAGCAGCGACTAGAGGAAACACCGGGGAGCTGTTTTTT
TRBJ2-5 | TRBD2 | TRBV7-2 | many | CASSLTSGGFRTQYF | TGTGCCAGCAGCTTGACTAGCGGGGGTTTCCGGACCCAGTACTTC
TRBJ1-3 | . | TRBV7-9 | many | CASSFRDKDSGNTIYF | TGTGCCAGCAGCTTCCGGGACAAAGACTCTGGAAACACCATATATTTT
TRBJ2-5 | TRBD2 | TRBV28 | many | CASSPPRAGDDETQYF | TGTGCCAGCAGTCCCCCAAGGGCGGGGGATGATGAGACCCAGTACTTC
TRBJ2-5 | . | TRBV20-1 | many | CSASPGETQYF | TGCAGTGCCAGCCCAGGGGAGACCCAGTACTTC
TRBJ2-1 | TRBD2 | TRBV7-9 | many | CASSPPYPSGTSYNEQFF | TGTGCCAGCAGCCCTCCATATCCTAGCGGGACCTCCTACAATGAGCAGTTCTTC
TRBJ1-5 | TRBD1 | TRBV19 | . | CASTQVVQGAQPQHF | TGTGCCAGTACCCAAGTCGTACAGGGGGCTCAGCCCCAGCATTTT
TRBJ1-1 | . | TRBV28 | many | CASSSPGERTEAFF | TGTGCCAGCAGTTCCCCGGGGGAGAGGACTGAAGCTTTCTTT
TRBJ2-1 | TRBD2 | TRBV5-1 | many | CASSLDGTSGGYNEQFF | TGCGCCAGCAGCTTGGATGGGACTAGCGGGGGGTACAATGAGCAGTTCTTC
TRBJ1-1 | . | TRBV7-3 | many | CASRTNMNTEAFF | TGTGCCAGCAGGACAAATATGAACACTGAAGCTTTCTTT
TRBJ2-1 | TRBD2 | TRBV28 | many | CASSFAGLGSYNEQFF | TGTGCCAGCAGTTTCGCGGGACTAGGGTCTTACAATGAGCAGTTCTTC
TRBJ2-6 | TRBD1 | TRBV15 | . | CATSIIKGQDPSGANVLTF | TGTGCCACCAGCATAATTAAAGGACAGGATCCCTCTGGGGCCAACGTCCTGACTTTC
TRBJ2-2 | . | TRBV19 | many | CASRIGRVGELFF | TGTGCCAGTAGAATCGGACGGGTCGGGGAGCTGTTTTTT
TRBJ1-1 | TRBD1 | TRBV3-1 | . | CASSQTGTGDTEAFF | TGTGCCAGCAGCCAAACCGGGACAGGTGACACTGAAGCTTTCTTT
TRBJ2-1 | . | TRBV2 | . | CASSDVGVWTYNEQFF | TGTGCCAGCAGTGACGTTGGGGTATGGACCTACAATGAGCAGTTCTTC
TRBJ1-1 | . | TRBV28 | many | CASSLLGGGKKAFF | TGTGCCAGCAGTTTACTGGGTGGGGGAAAAAAGGCTTTCTTT
TRBJ1-5 | . | TRBV5-8 | many | CASSLEGGPNQPQHF | TGTGCCAGCAGCTTGGAGGGTGGGCCCAATCAGCCCCAGCATTTT
TRBJ1-1 | . | TRBV28 | . | CASSSEGRLTEAFF | TGTGCCAGCAGTTCTGAAGGGCGGTTGACTGAAGCTTTCTTT
TRBJ2-7 | TRBD1 | TRBV20-1 | . | CSADAGTVDEEQYF | TGCAGTGCAGACGCCGGGACAGTCGACGAAGAGCAGTACTTC
TRBJ2-7 | . | TRBV20-1 | few | CSARAGTFGSYEQYF | TGCAGTGCTAGGGCCGGGACATTTGGCAGCTACGAGCAGTACTTC
TRBJ2-4 | . | TRBV28 | many | CASSPGQLAKNIQYF | TGTGCCAGCAGTCCCGGACAGCTAGCCAAAAACATTCAGTACTTC
TRBJ1-5 | . | TRBV7-2 | many | CASSREGDQPQHF | TGTGCCAGCAGCCGCGAGGGGGATCAGCCCCAGCATTTT
TRBJ2-3 | . | TRBV6-2/TRBV6-3 | many | CASSSRTRTPPTDTQYF | TGTGCCAGCAGCAGTCGCACTAGGACTCCCCCGACAGATACGCAGTATTTT
TRBJ2-1 | TRBD2 | TRBV11-3 | many | CASSASSGGIGNEQFF | TGTGCCAGCAGCGCCAGTAGCGGGGGCATCGGCAATGAGCAGTTCTTC
TRBJ2-5 | . | TRBV12-3/TRBV12-4 | many | CASSPDRTGETQYF | TGTGCCAGCAGCCCTGACAGGACGGGCGAGACCCAGTACTTC
TRBJ2-5 | . | TRBV20-1 | . | CSARLGGRETQYF | TGCAGTGCCCGGTTGGGGGGCCGAGAGACCCAGTACTTC
TRBJ2-1 | TRBD1 | TRBV14 | many | CASSQPGTGRYNEQFF | TGTGCCAGCAGCCAACCCGGGACAGGGCGTTACAATGAGCAGTTCTTC